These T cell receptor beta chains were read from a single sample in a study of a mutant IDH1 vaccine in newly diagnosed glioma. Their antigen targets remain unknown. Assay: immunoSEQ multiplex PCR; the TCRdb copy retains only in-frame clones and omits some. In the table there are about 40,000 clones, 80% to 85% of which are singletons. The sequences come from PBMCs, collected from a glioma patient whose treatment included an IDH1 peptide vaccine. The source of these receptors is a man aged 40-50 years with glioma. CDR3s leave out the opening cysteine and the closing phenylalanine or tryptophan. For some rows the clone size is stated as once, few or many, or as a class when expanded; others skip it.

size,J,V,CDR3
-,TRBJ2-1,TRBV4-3,ASSQGGTIRHEQF
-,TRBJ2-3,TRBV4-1,ASSQGVTGGTDTQY
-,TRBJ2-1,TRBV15,ATSRDSGRGGEQF
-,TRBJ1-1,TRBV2,ASSKSTFMNTEAF
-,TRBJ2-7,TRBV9,ASSVGGSGSPPYEQY
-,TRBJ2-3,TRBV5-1,ASSLGWGYGTDTQY
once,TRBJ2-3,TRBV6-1,ASSWRGPGDDTQY
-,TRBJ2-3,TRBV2,ATLRRASGSSDTQY
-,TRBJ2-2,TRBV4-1,ASSLGTPPNTGELF
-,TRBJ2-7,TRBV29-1,SVDRTGGNEQY